One sample yielded the 21 T cell receptor beta chains listed below, sequenced in a study of monozygotic twins with inflammatory bowel disease. Using the 5' RACE reads, TCRdb records one entry per CDR3 protein without DNA. The repertoire table contains approximately 100,000 distinct CDR3 sequences. The sample consisted of blood. The source is a human donor with ulcerative colitis or Crohn's disease, or a healthy co-twin of an affected twin (not recorded which).

The chain joins TRBV5-6 to TRBJ2-6. The germline gives CDR1 SGHDT, CDR2 YYEEEE. The CDR3 length is 12 residues. The CDR3 spells CASSTYANVLTF.

The J gene is TRBJ2-3, the V gene TRBV7-6; TCRdb returns TRBD1, unconfirmable since there is no DNA. CDR1 is SGHVS and CDR2 is FNYEAQ in the germline V gene. The CDR3 is 12 residues long. The CDR3 protein is CASSGARDTQYF.

The genes are TRBV20-1 and TRBJ2-7. The V gene's germline CDR1 is DFQATT and CDR2 SNEGSKA (reference sequence). The CDR3 has 12 amino acids. CDR3 residues: CSALGASDEQYF.

The chain carries TRBV20-1 and TRBJ2-7; TCRdb indicates TRBD2, and absent DNA this call remains unverified. Germline V gene lookup returns CDR1 DFQATT and CDR2 SNEGSKA (reference sequence). The CDR3 runs to 15 residues. CDR3 sequence: CSAPRQGLANYEQYF.

The V and J genes are TRBV4-3 and TRBJ1-5. The CDR3 is 16 residues long. From germline, CDR1 is LGHNA and CDR2 YSLEER. CDR3 sequence: CASSPSPGGGRVAQHF.

V gene TRBV20-1 combines with J gene TRBJ2-5; TCRdb's D call, TRBD1, is unchecked because there is no DNA. From germline, CDR1 is DFQATT and CDR2 SNEGSKA (reference sequence). The CDR3 is 14 amino acids. The CDR3 loop is CSAIRQGLSETQYF.

The V gene is TRBV4-1, the J gene TRBJ2-2; TCRdb's D call, TRBD1, is unchecked because there is no DNA. Germline lookup yields CDR1 MGHRA and CDR2 YSYEKL. CDR3 length equals 19 residues. This CDR3 is CASSQGPGTGSYTGGELFF.

The chain uses TRBV10-3 and TRBJ2-3. The germline V gene encodes CDR1 ENHRY and CDR2 SYGVKD. The CDR3 has 14 residues. CDR3 amino acids: CAISVGSSTDTQYF.

The chain employs TRBV5-1 and TRBJ2-7; absent DNA, TCRdb's TRBD2 call cannot be checked. Germline values: CDR1 SGHRS, CDR2 YFSETQ. The CDR3 is 14 amino acids. The CDR3 is CASSFERGTYEQYF.

The CDR3 spells CASSEGLAGVETQYF. The chain has TRBV5-1 and TRBJ2-5; TCRdb proposes TRBD2, but this gene call is untestable without DNA. This CDR3 is built from 15 residues. Germline V CDR1 and CDR2: SGHRS, YFSETQ. The variable domain in full, with the rest retrieved from reference TRBV5-1 and TRBJ2-5, is KAGVTQTPRYLIKTRGQQVTLSCSPISGHRSVSWYQQTPGQGLQFLFEYFSETQRNKGNFPGRFSGRQFSNSRSEMNVSTLELGDSALYLCASSEGLAGVETQYFGPGTRLLVL.

This sequence joins TRBV20-1 and TRBJ2-3. Germline CDR1 DFQATT, CDR2 SNEGSKA (reference sequence). CDR3 size: 13 residues. The CDR3 is CSARVSSTDTQYF.

The chain carries TRBV4-2 and TRBJ1-1. Germline V gene sequence: CDR1 LGHNA, CDR2 YNFKEQ. The CDR3 runs 16 residues. The CDR3 spells CASSQGFFLKNTEAFF.

CDR3 in amino acids: CASSFGQARNEKLFF. The gene calls are TRBV5-1 and TRBJ1-4; checking the TCRdb D call of TRBD1 is not possible without DNA. This CDR3 comprises 15 residues. Germline V gene sequence: CDR1 SGHRS, CDR2 YFSETQ.

This chain connects TRBV24-1 to TRBJ1-4. The length of the CDR3 is 13 residues. Germline V gives CDR1 KGHDR, CDR2 SFDVKD. CDR3 in amino acids: CATSAPGGEKLFF.

This CDR3 reads CASSFWNTEAFF. The gene calls are TRBV12-3 or TRBV12-4 and TRBJ1-1. CDR3 length: 12 amino acids.

CDR3 sequence: CSVAGTAFGTEAFF. The chain links TRBV29-1 to TRBJ1-1. CDR1 is SQVTM, CDR2 ANQGSEA, per germline. The CDR3 runs to 14 residues.

The genes are TRBV18 and TRBJ1-1. This CDR3 is 14 amino acids long. The germline CDR1 and CDR2 sequences are KGHSH and LQKENI. CDR3 region: CASSPQGADTEAFF.

V and J are TRBV5-1 and TRBJ1-2; lacking DNA, the TRBD1 call made by TCRdb goes unchecked. The germline V gene encodes CDR1 SGHRS and CDR2 YFSETQ. This CDR3 spans 15 amino acids. The CDR3 reads CASSPGRGALDGYTF.

The chain is built from TRBV7-2 and TRBJ2-5; the D gene TCRdb calls, TRBD1, cannot be checked with no DNA. This CDR3 has 14 amino acids. Germline values: CDR1 SGHTA, CDR2 FQGNSA. The CDR3 region is CASSPTGNPETQYF.

This sequence joins TRBV7-2 and TRBJ1-2. The CDR3 consists of 14 residues. The V gene's germline CDR1 is SGHTA and CDR2 FQGNSA. This CDR3 is CASSPSQLGYGYTF.

The chain combines TRBV15 with TRBJ1-2; the TCRdb call, TRBD1, lacks DNA for checking. The CDR3 spans 14 residues. The V gene's germline CDR1 is LNHNV and CDR2 YYDKDF (reference sequence). The CDR3 protein is CATSREGVSYGYTF.